One T cell receptor beta chain is described in this entry. Its antigen is unidentified. The germline V gene has CDR1 SEHNR and CDR2 FQNEAQ (reference sequence). The length of the CDR3 is 15 residues. The germline V and J ends were trimmed by 2 bases and 7 bases, with 15 bases remaining between them. This specimen belongs to a study of T cells in Graves' hyperthyroidism and ophthalmopathy. Active moderate-to-severe ophthalmopathy, Clinical Activity Score at least 3, NOSPECS at least 4, under 3 months' duration. Each diagnosis drew on symptoms, thyroxine, TRAb, thyroid ultrasound and orbital computed tomography findings. The PBMCs were taken from 10 ml of fresh peripheral blood. Researchers amplified the TCR beta CDR3 regions from RNA transcripts. A set of HTBI primers served as the primers for a first-round RT-PCR of the TCR CDR3. One entry per CDR3 protein results from TCRdb running MiXCR on the multiplex PCR reads. The profile shows about half a million distinct CDR3 sequences, 15% to 20% of them singletons.

Whole-study results and caveats: Before onset, by a median of approximately 6.8 months, the model predicted ophthalmopathy.

V gene TRBV7-9 combines with J gene TRBJ2-1, with D tentatively TRBD1 (6 bases). The sample consisted of blood. The receptor's source is a man between 35 and 55 years old with Graves' ophthalmopathy. CDR3 loop: CASSLTTITGNEQFF. The CDR3 nucleotides read TGTGCCAGCAGCTTAACCACTATAACAGGGAATGAGCAGTTCTTC.